This is a list of T cell receptor beta chains from one sample in a study of shared clonotypes between healthy human individuals. Clones were sequenced by immunoSEQ multiplex PCR, and TCRdb holds only the in-frame ones, with some missing. Seen here are about 520,000 clones, roughly 80% observed once, and the top ten hold around 12%. The sequencing sample was made of PBMCs. All receptors derive from a woman aged 40 to 50 in good health. Some clones in this sample may be carry-over from other donors' samples. The CDR3 runs from the conserved cysteine through the conserved F or W. Fields, in order: D gene, CDR3 length, clone size, J gene, V gene, CDR3 DNA, CDR3 protein. A D gene is named only where the DNA matches it firmly. The listing skips clone size in some rows; elsewhere it reads once, few, many or a size class.

D: .
length: 14
size: .
J: TRBJ1-2
V: TRBV28
DNA: TGTGCCAGCAGCGGACCGCACCCTGCCTATGGCTACACCTTC
CDR3: CASSGPHPAYGYTF

D: .
length: 15
size: .
J: TRBJ1-4
V: TRBV30
DNA: TGTGCCTGGAGTCTCCTTGGGAGGGGAAGTGAAAAACTGTTTTTT
CDR3: CAWSLLGRGSEKLFF

D: .
length: 14
size: .
J: TRBJ2-4
V: TRBV27
DNA: TGTGCCAGCAGTTTGTTCCGGGAAAAAAACATTCAGTACTTC
CDR3: CASSLFREKNIQYF

D: TRBD1
length: 15
size: .
J: TRBJ2-5
V: TRBV11-2
DNA: TGTGCCAGCAGCACCCGGGACAGGGGGAGGGAGACCCAGTACTTC
CDR3: CASSTRDRGRETQYF

D: TRBD2
length: 16
size: once
J: TRBJ2-2
V: TRBV5-1
DNA: TGCGCCAGCAGCCCGACGAGCGGGAGGGGTTCCGGGGAGCTGTTTTTT
CDR3: CASSPTSGRGSGELFF

D: .
length: 17
size: .
J: TRBJ2-6
V: TRBV5-6
DNA: TGTGCCAGCACCTTGGAGACCGGTTCGTGGGGGGCCAACGTCCTGACTTTC
CDR3: CASTLETGSWGANVLTF

D: .
length: 15
size: .
J: TRBJ2-1
V: TRBV7-9
DNA: TGTGCCAGCAGCCCGAGCGGGACAGGAGGCAATGAGCAGTTCTTC
CDR3: CASSPSGTGGNEQFF

D: .
length: 12
size: .
J: TRBJ1-1
V: TRBV7-9
DNA: TGTGCCAGCAGCTTGGTTTCAGAGGTGGCTTTCTTT
CDR3: CASSLVSEVAFF

D: TRBD2
length: 15
size: .
J: TRBJ2-7
V: TRBV7-6
DNA: TGTGCCAGCAGCTTATACAGCGGGAGGTTTAACGAGCAGTACTTC
CDR3: CASSLYSGRFNEQYF

D: .
length: 16
size: .
J: TRBJ2-3
V: TRBV5-6
DNA: TGTGCCAGCAGCTTGGCCGGGGGGCGGGGAGCAGATACGCAGTATTTT
CDR3: CASSLAGGRGADTQYF